A single T cell receptor beta chain is shown here with its context. Its antigen is unidentified. Clones were read by immunoSEQ multiplex PCR, and TCRdb kept only the in-frame ones, dropping some. The table shows some 450,000 clones, with about nine tenths occurring only once. As to treatment: approximately 18 received Ad26.COV2.S at low or high dose, single or two shots; several received placebo; per-sample allocation not given. Each sample was drawn 63 days after the first injection (of vaccine or placebo). The CDR3 contains 15 residues. After removal of 1 base from V and 4 bases from J, the junction contained 3 bases not matched to a gene. The germline gives CDR1 SGHDN, CDR2 FVKESK. The data stem from a study of Ad26.COV2.S vaccination and SARS-CoV-2 variants. Looking at the study overall: Donor allocation was to the COV1001 Ad26.COV2.S trial arm.

Study results and caveats: Breadth and depth estimates from TCRs may understate total T cell responses.

Sequenced material: peripheral blood, taken in a trial of Ad26.COV2.S vaccine versus placebo. The TCR comes from a person aged 18 to 59 who received the Ad26.COV2.S COVID-19 vaccine or a placebo. This sequence joins TRBV14 and TRBJ2-3; 9 bases match TRBD2. The CDR3 DNA reads TGTGCCAGCAGCCAAGTGACTAGCGGTCCAGATACGCAGTATTTT. It is translated as CASSQVTSGPDTQYF.